This T cell receptor (beta chain) came from a study of blood T cell repertoires in COVID-19. Study summary: Two negative PCRs, clearance, or symptom resolution characterized the recovered Cohort 3 donors.

Original analysis: Quantification of nucleated cells was approximated via reference gene primer amplification. Sequencing used immunoSEQ multiplex PCR; TCRdb keeps in-frame clones, though not all of them. V and J calls and clone size follow that table, whereas D and trimming were derived from the DNA. Of some 200,000 clones detected, roughly 84% appear once; the ten largest clones hold 7% to 8.5%. Participants were placed into cohorts based on the clinical history they reported. Trimming removed 8 bases from V and 1 base from J, with 8 bases in between. CDR3 length equals 12 residues. Per the germline V gene, CDR1 is MDHEN and CDR2 is SYDVKM.

The rearrangement uses TRBV28 and TRBJ2-5; the D gene is possibly TRBD1 (6 bases). Specimen: PBMCs or T cells enriched from blood (not recorded which). This receptor was identified in a man aged 30-40 years in a cohort exposed to, infected with or recovered from COVID-19 (not recorded which). This CDR3 is CASHRAQETQYF. Written as DNA, the CDR3 is TGTGCCAGCCACAGGGCCCAAGAGACCCAGTACTTC.